This T cell receptor (beta chain) was obtained from a study of CD8 T cells in ankylosing spondylitis. Study-wide results and caveats: Researchers report that disease-linked clones proved CD8+ and relatively rare in peripheral blood. What seemed typical of ankylosing spondylitis blood was a TCR beta motif built from eight highly homologous variants.

This clonotype was counted only a few times. No antigen is known for it. Trimming cost V 0 bases and J 5 bases, with 10 bases left between them. The CDR3 loop spans 14 amino acids. The germline V gene has CDR1 ENHRY and CDR2 SYGVKD. For TCR beta, libraries came from quantitative 5'-RACE with molecular barcodes. TCRdb analysed the 5' RACE reads with MiXCR anew, one entry per CDR3 protein. The top ten clones hold almost 7% of a sample with about 540,000 distinct CDR3 sequences, more than 9.5% of them seen once. The chain joins TRBV10-3 to TRBJ1-1; D might be TRBD1 (6 bases). The source material was blood, either unsorted or a sorted T cell fraction (not recorded which). The sequence was collected from a male donor with ankylosing spondylitis. As DNA, the CDR3 is TGTGCCATCAGTGAGTCGGGCGGACAGACTGAAGCTTTCTTT. This translates into CAISESGGQTEAFF.